This T cell receptor beta chain stems from a study of cytomegalovirus exposure and HLA in healthy donors (dated by TCRdb to the late 2010s). With respect to the entire study: An earlier analysis of several hundred of the donors reported 250 to 300 Gb of sequence data and 100 million to 140 million unique TCR beta sequences from roughly 180 million T cells. Approximately 300 gigabases of sequencing data and 70 million to 95 million unique TCR sequences made up an early release that covered several hundred HLA-typed donors. The genetic ancestry cluster associated with self-reported Caucasian donors included 80% to 90% of the 300 to 400 genotyped donors. The study aimed to test whether signatures of past pathogen exposure could be identified by cataloging public T cell receptors. Using immunosequencing, the study profiled T cell repertoires from some 670 subjects and related those repertoires to cytomegalovirus serostatus. Along with the roughly 670-subject first cohort, a separate validation cohort of some 130 different subjects was used. To predict cytomegalovirus infection status, the study brought together high-throughput TCR immunosequencing, statistical association of individual TCRs with disease status, and machine learning. A later analysis re-examined previously published TCR beta repertoires from several hundred donors and added high-resolution HLA genotyping to investigate patterns of TCR occurrence. Rather than drawing on any new phenotypic data, the later analysis identified candidate immune exposures from TCR beta sequences and the way those sequences occurred across donors. An earlier analysis of 587 of the donors used high-throughput TCR beta sequencing to judge whether each TCR beta V gene segment behaved as functional or pseudogenic. Donor age, sex, ethnicity and CMV serostatus were collected together with the repertoire data. Genome-wide SNP genotypes for about 55% of the 666 donors were used in a later genetic analysis, which treated that subset as a discovery cohort. Every discovery cohort repertoire had been produced on one sequencing platform. HLA typing included class I and class II loci at four-digit resolution. Typing coverage varied by locus: roughly 620-640 donors for A, B, C, DRB1 and DQB1; roughly 520 for DQA1; nearly 610 for DPA1; roughly 450 for DPB1. Roughly 5 DR-DQ haplotypes were handled as single units for association and clustering, since linkage in the cohort was strong. Among about 390 genotyped donors of the cohort, an average of 235,054 unique TCR beta nucleotide sequences were sequenced per donor, approximately 20% of them non-productive.

Results the study describes overall, beyond this receptor: A total of roughly 160 TCR beta chains were listed by the study as associated with cytomegalovirus. In a later analysis, the rate of TCR association differed among HLA loci, with DRB1 alleles having the most associated TCRs and HLA-C alleles having the fewest. Linkage disequilibrium might explain the correlated functional status among segregating V segments, but an unknown experimental factor could not be ruled out. The sequencing pipeline was judged likely to have produced a cluster of highly shared sequence variants as a technical artifact. In a later analysis, HLA-associated TCR beta chains showed more clonal expansion and lower generation probabilities than non-associated chains that were equally common. An earlier analysis of around 500 of the donors showed that most TCR beta V segments appeared in productive rearrangements either about 87% or about 30% of the time, which broadly matched IMGT annotations. Compared with the roughly 720-donor mean, donors in an Asian-associated ancestry cluster had fewer N-insertions in productive TCRs, according to a later genetic analysis. In both the original and validation cohorts, the classifier was reported to diagnose cytomegalovirus status with high specificity and sensitivity. A later genetic analysis associated a missense DCLRE1C variant with V-gene and J-gene trimming of TCR beta chains, and an independent cohort replicated the association. The presence/absence analyses assumed that sequencing depth was roughly uniform across donors, and that assumption may not be true. According to the authors, the approach could potentially be generalized to other disease states and immunological phenotypes. When HLA alleles, especially DR and DQ, strongly co-occurred, attributing TCR associations to individual alleles was difficult. Because some donors lacked HLA typing at each locus, the association tests relied only on the typed subset. A further reported finding was that TCR beta sequences accurately predicted the HLA-A and HLA-B alleles for most subjects in the first cohort. Some IMGT-functional V segments, including TRBV6-2 and TRBV6-3, could not be distinguished by the 87-base-pair reads and were therefore excluded. The cohort was sequenced for TCR beta chains only, and without alpha or paired-chain data the features that could be detected were limited. Several of the top co-occurrence clusters appeared to be linked to parvovirus B19, influenza, CMV and Epstein-Barr virus, according to a later analysis. A few of the identified cytomegalovirus-associated TCR beta chains were confirmed in vitro to be specific for cytomegalovirus antigens. The earlier analysis of 587 of the donors excluded over 15 rarely observed V segments, including chromosome 9 orphons, because counts were too low. A later analysis associated about 17,000 TCR beta sequences with specific HLA alleles at a false discovery rate of 0.05. For the cohort, immune exposure information was limited to CMV serostatus. According to a later analysis, most CMV-associated TCR beta chains appeared to be HLA-restricted, and the HLA associations seemed to be driven largely by CMV exposure. Most TCR sequences were observed very rarely across donors, whereas some public TCRs were present in many individuals.

The cohort was made up of 500 to 850 healthy bone marrow donors. All cohort members were sampled while nominally healthy, although unrecorded immune exposures were likely present. The donor tested CMV seropositive and was one of the 289 seropositive cohort members. A peripheral blood sample was collected from each donor, and TCR beta sequencing was performed on peripheral blood mononuclear cells. Genomic DNA was extracted from the blood cell samples with the Qiagen DNeasy Blood Extraction Kit. The CDR3 sequence holds 15 residues, the cysteine and phenylalanine included. CDR3 DNA is the only sequence kept; it has 45 bases, read in frame from the first base. In the germline V gene, CDR1 corresponds to SGHTA and CDR2 to FQGNSA. V is trimmed back by 1 base and J by 7 bases, and the junction contains 6 bases that no gene match accounts for. Library preparation employed the immunoSEQ multiplex PCR assay. A mixture of 60 forward primers for TCR Vbeta segments and 13 reverse primers for TCR Jbeta segments was used in the multiplex PCR. The CDR3 region of rearranged TCR beta genes was amplified from genomic DNA by a multiplex PCR assay. Amplified TCR beta libraries were sequenced as 87-base-pair reads on the Illumina HiSeq System. As for the authors' bioinformatics: A later analysis tallied 75 million to 95 million unique TCR beta chains across the 660 or so repertoires, and approximately 12 million of those chains were shared by two or more donors. To remove PCR and sequencing errors, raw reads were error-corrected and collapsed into unique sequences using a nearest-neighbor algorithm that merged closely related sequences. V, D and J gene segments were assigned by aligning CDR3 sequences to IMGT reference sequences. For a sequence to be retained, a match of at least six nucleotides was required to both a V gene segment and a J gene segment. Rearrangements were called productive when the CDR3 lacked stop codons and stayed in frame with V and J; all others were non-productive. CDR3 was defined according to IMGT convention as the region running from the second conserved V-encoded cysteine to the conserved J-encoded phenylalanine. The earlier analysis of about 590 of the donors excluded sequences that lacked an unambiguous match to a single V gene segment. An earlier analysis of several hundred of the donors called V segments functional above 56.7% productive rearrangements and segregating when the between-donor standard deviation exceeded 5%. A statistical classification framework was developed to diagnose cytomegalovirus status using the catalog of TCR beta chain sequences. In a later analysis, TCR nucleotide sequences were compared against IMGT/GENE-DB human TR gene sequences so that V and J genes could be assigned. Using the TCRdist pipeline, a later analysis assigned CDR3 sequences along with most-parsimonious VDJ recombination scenarios. In a later analysis, each TCR beta chain was defined by its CDR3 amino acid sequence together with its V-gene family, and reads without a unique V-gene family were excluded. A later analysis removed several hundred highly shared, low-generation-probability nucleotide sequences to deal with suspected cross-contamination and a sequencing artifact. For each public chain, a later analysis derived a clonal expansion index from normalized ranks of inferred template counts within each repertoire. A later analysis computed generation probabilities with a VDJ recombination model fitted to out-of-frame rearrangements, and checked the results against IGoR. In a later analysis, TCR-TCR, TCR-HLA and TCR-CMV co-occurrence was scored with hypergeometric tests, and a repertoire-size bias correction was applied to TCR pairs. False discovery rates were estimated in a later analysis by permuting HLA or CMV assignments 20 times. In a later analysis, co-occurring TCRs were grouped using DBSCAN, and TCRdist sequence similarity was added for clustering within HLA-allele-positive subsets. Repertoires with fewer than 30,000 or more than 120,000 public chains, plus five repertoires with anomalous nucleotide sharing, were excluded from co-occurrence clustering. TCRdb re-hosts the immuneACCESS table, in-frame sequences only. Its copies lack some clones; in the studies checked, an unresolved V gene accounts for under half of them, and the cause for the rest is not known. The DNA was the basis for D and trimming; V, J and clone size are from that table. This sample holds over 120,000 clones; around two thirds were observed only once. About 2.2% of the sample rests with the top ten.

As for this clone: This clone's antigen is unknown. Within one base of it there is no much larger clone, and no base qualities were kept.

Sequenced material: PBMCs. The clonotype originates from a woman aged 55-70 years in good health and CMV-seropositive. In this chain, TRBV7-2 is recombined with TRBJ2-1, with TRBD2 matching 8 junction bases. The CDR3 has the sequence CASSLGGGRRNEQFF. The nucleotide sequence reads as follows: TGTGCCAGCAGCTTAGGGGGCGGGAGGAGGAATGAGCAGTTCTTC.